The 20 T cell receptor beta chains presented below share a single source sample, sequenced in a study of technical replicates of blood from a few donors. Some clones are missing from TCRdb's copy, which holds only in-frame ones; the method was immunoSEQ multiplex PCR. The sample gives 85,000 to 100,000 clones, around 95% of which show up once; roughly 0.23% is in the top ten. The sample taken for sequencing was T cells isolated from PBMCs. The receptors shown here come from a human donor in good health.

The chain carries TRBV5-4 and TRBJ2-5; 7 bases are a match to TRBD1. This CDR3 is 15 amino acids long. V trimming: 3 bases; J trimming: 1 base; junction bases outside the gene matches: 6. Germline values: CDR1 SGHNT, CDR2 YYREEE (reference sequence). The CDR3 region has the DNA TGTGCCAGCAGCTCACCTTCAGGGGGCCAAGAGACCCAGTACTTC. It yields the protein CASSSPSGGQETQYF.

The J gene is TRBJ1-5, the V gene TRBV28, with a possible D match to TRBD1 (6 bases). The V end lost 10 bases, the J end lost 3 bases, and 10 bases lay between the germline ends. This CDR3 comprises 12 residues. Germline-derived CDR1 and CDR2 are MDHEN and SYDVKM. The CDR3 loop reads CATYRANQPQHF. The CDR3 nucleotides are TGTGCCACATACAGGGCCAATCAGCCCCAGCATTTT.

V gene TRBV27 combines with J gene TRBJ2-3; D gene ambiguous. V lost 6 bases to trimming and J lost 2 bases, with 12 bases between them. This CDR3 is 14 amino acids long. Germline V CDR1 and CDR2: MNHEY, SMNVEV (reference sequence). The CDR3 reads CASSSHRYTDTQYF. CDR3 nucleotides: TGTGCCAGCAGCTCCCACAGATACACAGATACGCAGTATTTT.

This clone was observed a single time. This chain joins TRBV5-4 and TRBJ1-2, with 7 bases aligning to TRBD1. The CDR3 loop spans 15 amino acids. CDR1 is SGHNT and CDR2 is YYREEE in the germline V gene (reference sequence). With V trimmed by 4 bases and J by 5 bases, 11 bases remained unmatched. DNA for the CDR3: TGTGCCAGCAGCAGGGAACGGGACAGCGCTTATGGCTACACCTTC. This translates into CASSRERDSAYGYTF.

CDR3 protein: CATSRLRSATNEKLFF. The CDR3 DNA follows: TGTGCCACCAGCAGGCTCAGAAGTGCAACTAATGAAAAACTGTTTTTT. This chain links TRBV15 with TRBJ1-4; unclear D gene. The CDR3 consists of 16 residues. Per the germline V gene, CDR1 is LNHNV and CDR2 is YYDKDF (reference sequence). Trimming cost V 3 bases and J 0 bases, with 11 bases left between them.

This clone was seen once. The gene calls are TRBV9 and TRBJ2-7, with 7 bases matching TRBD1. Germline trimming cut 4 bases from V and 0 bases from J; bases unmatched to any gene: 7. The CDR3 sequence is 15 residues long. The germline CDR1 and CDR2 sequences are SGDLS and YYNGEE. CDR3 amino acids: CASSPTGESSYEQYF. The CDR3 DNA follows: TGTGCCAGCAGCCCAACAGGGGAAAGCTCCTACGAGCAGTACTTC.

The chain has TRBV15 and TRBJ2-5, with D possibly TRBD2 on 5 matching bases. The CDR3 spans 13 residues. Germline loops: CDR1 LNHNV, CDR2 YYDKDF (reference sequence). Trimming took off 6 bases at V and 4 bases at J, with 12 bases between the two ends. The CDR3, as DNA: TGTGCCACCAGATATAAGGGAGCAGAGACCCAGTACTTC. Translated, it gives CATRYKGAETQYF.

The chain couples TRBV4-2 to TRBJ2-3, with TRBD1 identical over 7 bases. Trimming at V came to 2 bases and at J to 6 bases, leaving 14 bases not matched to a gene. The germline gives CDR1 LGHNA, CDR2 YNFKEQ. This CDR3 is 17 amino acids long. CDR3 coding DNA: TGTGCCAGCAGCCAAAAGACAGGGACCCGGTCCATGGATACGCAGTATTTT. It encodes CASSQKTGTRSMDTQYF.

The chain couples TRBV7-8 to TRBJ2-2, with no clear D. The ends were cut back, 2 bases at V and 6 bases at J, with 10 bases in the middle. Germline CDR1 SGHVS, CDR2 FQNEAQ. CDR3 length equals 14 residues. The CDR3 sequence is CASSLREYPGELFF. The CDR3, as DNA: TGTGCCAGCAGCTTAAGAGAGTATCCCGGGGAGCTGTTTTTT.

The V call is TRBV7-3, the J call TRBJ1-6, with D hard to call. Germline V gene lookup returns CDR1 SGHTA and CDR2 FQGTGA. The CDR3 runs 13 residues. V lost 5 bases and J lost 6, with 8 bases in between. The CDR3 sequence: CASSPSLNSPLHF. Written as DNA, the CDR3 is TGTGCCAGCAGCCCGTCACTTAATTCACCCCTCCACTTT.

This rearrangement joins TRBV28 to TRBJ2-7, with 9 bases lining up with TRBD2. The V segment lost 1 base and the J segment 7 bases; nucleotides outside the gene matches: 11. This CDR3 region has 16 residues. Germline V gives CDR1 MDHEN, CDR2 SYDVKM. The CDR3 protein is CASSLYSGGRAREQYF. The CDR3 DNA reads TGTGCCAGCAGTTTATATTCGGGCGGGAGGGCCCGGGAGCAGTACTTC.

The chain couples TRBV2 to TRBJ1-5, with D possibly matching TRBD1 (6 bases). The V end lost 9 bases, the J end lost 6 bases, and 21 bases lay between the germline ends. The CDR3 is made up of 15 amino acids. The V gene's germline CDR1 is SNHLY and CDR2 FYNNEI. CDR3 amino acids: CAREHRDIDTQPQHF. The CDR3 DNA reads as TGTGCCAGGGAGCACCGGGACATAGACACTCAGCCCCAGCATTTT.

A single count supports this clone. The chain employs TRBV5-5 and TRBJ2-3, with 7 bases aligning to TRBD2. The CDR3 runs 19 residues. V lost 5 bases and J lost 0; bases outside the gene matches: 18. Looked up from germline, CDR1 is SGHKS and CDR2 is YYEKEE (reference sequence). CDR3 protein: CASSYGAGEAYTSTDTQYF. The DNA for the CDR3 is TGTGCCAGCAGTTATGGGGCGGGAGAGGCCTATACTAGCACAGATACGCAGTATTTT.

CDR3 in DNA: TGTGCCAGCAGTGAAAGGGGTCGGAACACAGATACGCAGTATTTT. Its protein is CASSERGRNTDTQYF. This chain connects TRBV6-1 to TRBJ2-3; D is perhaps TRBD1 (5 bases). The CDR3 contains 15 residues. V was pared by 2 bases and J by 2 bases, with 11 bases between. The germline gives CDR1 MNHNS, CDR2 SASEGT.

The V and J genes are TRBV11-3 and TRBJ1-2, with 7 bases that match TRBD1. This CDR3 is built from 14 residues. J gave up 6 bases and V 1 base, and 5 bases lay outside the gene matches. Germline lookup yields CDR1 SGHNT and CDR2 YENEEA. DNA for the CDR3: TGTGCCAGCAGCTTAGGACAGGGACTTAATGGCTACACCTTC. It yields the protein CASSLGQGLNGYTF.

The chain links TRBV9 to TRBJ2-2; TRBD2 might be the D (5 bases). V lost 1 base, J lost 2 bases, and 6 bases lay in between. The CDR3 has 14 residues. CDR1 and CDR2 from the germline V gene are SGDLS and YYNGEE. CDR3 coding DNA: TGTGCCAGCAGCGTAAGCGGCAACACCGGGGAGCTGTTTTTT. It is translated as CASSVSGNTGELFF.

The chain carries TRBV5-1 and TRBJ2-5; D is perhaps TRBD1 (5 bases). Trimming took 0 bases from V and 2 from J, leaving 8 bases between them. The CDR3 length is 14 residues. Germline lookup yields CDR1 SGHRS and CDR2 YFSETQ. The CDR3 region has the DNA TGCGCCAGCAGCTTGGGGGGCGGACAAGAGACCCAGTACTTC. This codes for CASSLGGGQETQYF.

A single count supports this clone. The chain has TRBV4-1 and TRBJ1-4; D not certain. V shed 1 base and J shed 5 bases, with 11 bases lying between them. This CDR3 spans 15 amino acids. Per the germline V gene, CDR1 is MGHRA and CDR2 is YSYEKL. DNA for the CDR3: TGCGCCAGCAGCCAAGGCTCAGGAGGAAATGAAAAACTGTTTTTT. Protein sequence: CASSQGSGGNEKLFF.

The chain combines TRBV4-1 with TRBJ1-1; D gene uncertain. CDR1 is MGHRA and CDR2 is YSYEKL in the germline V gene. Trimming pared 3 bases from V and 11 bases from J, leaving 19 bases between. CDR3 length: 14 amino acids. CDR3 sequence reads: CASSQSTGLLGAFF. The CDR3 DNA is TGCGCCAGCAGCCAGTCCACGGGGTTATTGGGTGCTTTCTTT.

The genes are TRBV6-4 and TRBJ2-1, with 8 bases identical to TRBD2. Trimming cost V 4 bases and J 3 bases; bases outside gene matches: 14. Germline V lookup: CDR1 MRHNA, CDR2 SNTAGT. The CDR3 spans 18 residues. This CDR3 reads CASSGRSGSASGYNEQFF. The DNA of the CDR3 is TGTGCCAGCAGTGGAAGAAGCGGGAGCGCTTCGGGCTACAATGAGCAGTTCTTC.